The clone carrying this T cell receptor (beta chain) came up many times. The antigen is undetermined. The data derive from a study of T cell repertoires in cytomegalovirus infection. Study summary: Matching HLA type, along with CMV infection, was indicated by public TCR beta signatures. Study conclusions and caveats: The response measured ex vivo was dominated by TCR beta clonotypes (HLA-C-restricted and CMV-specific). Identification of carriers of CMV plus the relevant HLA was achieved through cumulative public TCR beta family frequency.

TCRdb passed the reads through MiXCR, listing each CDR3 protein once. The table includes approximately 500,000 distinct CDR3 sequences, around 10% detected once. V lost 8 bases, J lost 5 bases, and 3 bases lay in between. This CDR3 region has 9 residues. Germline V gene data show CDR1 as MDHEN and CDR2 as SYDVKM. The sequenced sample consisted of PBMCs. This clonotype was obtained from a human donor in good health (CMV status not recorded). Some clones in this sample may be carry-over from other donors' samples. The chain carries TRBV28 and TRBJ1-1, with unresolved D. CDR3 sequence reads: CASGTEAFF. CDR3 sequence (DNA): TGTGCCAGCGGGACTGAAGCTTTCTTT.